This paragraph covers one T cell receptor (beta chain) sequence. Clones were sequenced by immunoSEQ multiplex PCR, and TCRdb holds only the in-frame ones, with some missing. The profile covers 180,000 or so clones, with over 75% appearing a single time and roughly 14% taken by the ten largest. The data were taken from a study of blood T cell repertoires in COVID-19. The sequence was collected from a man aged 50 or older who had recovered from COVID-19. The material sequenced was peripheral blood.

The DNA of the CDR3 is TGTGCCATCGGCACCGGGACAGTAGAAGAGCAGTACTTC. Translating it yields CAIGTGTVEEQYF. The chain links TRBV10-3 to TRBJ2-7; 7 bases match TRBD1. Germline V gene sequence: CDR1 ENHRY, CDR2 SYGVKD. The J segment lost 7 bases and the V segment lost 8 bases, leaving 11 bases of the junction unmatched. This CDR3 spans 13 amino acids.